The TCR beta chain under discussion was sequenced for a study of shared clonotypes between healthy human individuals. Whole-study findings and limits: Naive CD4 clonotypes were shared across several donors at around 5%.

Assay: immunoSEQ multiplex PCR; the TCRdb copy retains only in-frame clones and omits some. The sample lists 950,000 to 1,100,000 clones, approximately 70% occurring once. V was trimmed by 10 bases and J by 1 base, leaving 12 bases between them. The CDR3 extends over 13 amino acids. Germline V CDR1 and CDR2: ENHRY, SYGVKD. On this clone itself: Its specificity is not known.

The receptor comes from a man younger than 30 in good health. Sequencing was performed on memory CD4+ T cells sorted from blood. Described subset: CD45RA-negative fraction. The genes are TRBV10-3 and TRBJ2-3, with D maybe TRBD2 (5 bases). The CDR3 sequence is CATAGGRTDTQYF. CDR3 coding DNA: TGTGCCACCGCAGGCGGGCGCACAGATACGCAGTATTTT.